Following are 4 T cell receptor beta chains from one sample sequenced in a study of human T cells and chemical hapten exposure. TCRdb recomputed calls from the RACE reads with MiXCR, one row per CDR3 protein. The sample includes 70,000 to 90,000 distinct CDR3 sequences, about 10% seen only once; the top ten take less than 6.5%. The time point is: patch test 2, 6 weeks after DPC sensitization. The treatment denotes: therapeutic diphenylcyclopropenone sensitization with weekly scalp DPC. The sample was whole blood, taken in connection with sensitization to the hapten diphenylcyclopropenone (DPC). The receptors stem from a woman aged 50 to 60 with alopecia areata. Some clones in this sample may be carry-over from other donors' samples.

In its sample, this clonotype was seen many times. The genes are TRBV10-3 and TRBJ2-1; 9 positions agree with TRBD1. The CDR3 has 15 amino acids. J lost 5 bases, V lost 5 bases, and 7 bases had no gene match. Germline CDR1 reads ENHRY; CDR2 reads SYGVKD. CDR3: CAISSDRGVDNEQFF. CDR3 bases: TGTGCCATCAGTTCGGACAGGGGAGTTGACAATGAGCAGTTCTTC.

The rearrangement links TRBV20-1 to TRBJ2-5; 7 bases agree with TRBD2. Germline V CDR1 and CDR2: DFQATT, SNEGSKA (reference sequence). There are 13 residues in the CDR3. The V and J ends lost 2 bases and 2 bases, in that order; junction bases with no gene match: 2. CDR3 bases: TGCAGTGCTAGATTGGGACTACAAGAGACCCAGTACTTC. It translates to CSARLGLQETQYF.

The V call is TRBV9, the J call TRBJ2-1, with D possibly matching TRBD2 (6 bases). The V end was cut by 3 bases, the J end by 6 bases, with 16 bases between. The CDR3 covers 15 residues. Looked up from germline, CDR1 is SGDLS and CDR2 is YYNGEE. The CDR3 coding sequence is TGTGCCAGCAGCGGAGAGGGACGGCGGGGCAATGAGCAGTTCTTC. Translation: CASSGEGRRGNEQFF.

This clonotype was detected only a few times. This chain connects TRBV9 to TRBJ1-1; no definite D call. The CDR3 totals 14 residues. Germline loops: CDR1 SGDLS, CDR2 YYNGEE. V lost 4 bases, J lost 1 base, and 11 bases lay in between. The CDR3 sequence: CASSHNGENTEAFF. The CDR3 nucleotides are TGTGCCAGCAGCCATAACGGGGAGAACACTGAAGCTTTCTTT.